This T cell receptor beta chain was recorded in a study of T cell responses to AZD1222 COVID-19 vaccine. Whole-study findings and limits: Clonal diversity was possibly underestimated, and the donors were mostly white British, with more females. Regions 160-218 and 743-854 dominated among vaccine-associated CD4 TCRs spanning spike.

Germline V CDR1 and CDR2: LGHNA, YNFKEQ. The CDR3 sequence is 14 residues long. V was pared by 0 bases and J by 5 bases, with 11 bases between. As concerns this clone: Its cognate antigen is unknown.

Repertoires were generated with immunoSEQ multiplex PCR, while TCRdb's copy carries only in-frame clones and drops some. This repertoire shows approximately 100,000 clones, roughly nine tenths found once; its top ten account for approximately 5.6%. The chain recombines TRBV4-2 with TRBJ2-7; maybe TRBD1 (5 bases). This clonotype originated in an adult in good health. The input for sequencing was peripheral blood, taken on day 0 of AZD1222 vaccination. The CDR3 protein is CASSQDRVGHEQYF. The CDR3 region has the DNA TGTGCCAGCAGCCAAGACAGGGTTGGCCACGAGCAGTACTTC.